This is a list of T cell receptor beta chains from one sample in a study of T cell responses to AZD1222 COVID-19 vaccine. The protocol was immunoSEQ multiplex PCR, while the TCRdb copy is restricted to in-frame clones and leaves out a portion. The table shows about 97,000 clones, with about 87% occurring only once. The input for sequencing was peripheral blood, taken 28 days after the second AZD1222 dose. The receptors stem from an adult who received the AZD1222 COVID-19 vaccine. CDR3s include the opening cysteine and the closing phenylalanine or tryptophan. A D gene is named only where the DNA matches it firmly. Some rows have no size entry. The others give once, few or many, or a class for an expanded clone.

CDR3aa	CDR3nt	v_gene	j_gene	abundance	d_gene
CASSPGVISYNEQFF	TGTGCCAGTAGCCCCGGCGTGATCTCCTACAATGAGCAGTTCTTC	TRBV19	TRBJ2-1	few	NA
CASSYVSGRVENEQFF	TGTGCCAGCAGTTACGTCAGCGGGAGGGTTGAGAATGAGCAGTTCTTC	TRBV6-2/TRBV6-3	TRBJ2-1	NA	TRBD2
CASSERTGESTGELFF	TGTGCCAGCAGCGAACGGACAGGGGAAAGTACCGGGGAGCTGTTTTTT	TRBV9	TRBJ2-2	NA	TRBD1
CASSSGRAEAFF	TGTGCCAGCAGCTCAGGACGGGCTGAAGCTTTCTTT	TRBV5-6	TRBJ1-1	NA	NA
CSVDSLAASTDTQYF	TGCAGCGTTGATAGCCTAGCGGCTAGCACAGATACGCAGTATTTT	TRBV29-1	TRBJ2-3	NA	TRBD2
CASSGYGSTGAGYEQYF	TGTGCCAGCAGTGGGTACGGAAGTACAGGGGCCGGGTACGAGCAGTACTTC	TRBV6-1	TRBJ2-7	once	TRBD1
CASSWQGAVNTEAFF	TGTGCCAGCAGTTGGCAGGGGGCTGTGAACACTGAAGCTTTCTTT	TRBV7-2	TRBJ1-1	NA	TRBD1
CAISESGAASTDTQYF	TGTGCCATCAGTGAGTCGGGGGCGGCTAGCACAGATACGCAGTATTTT	TRBV10-3	TRBJ2-3	NA	NA
CASSLGEANYGYTF	TGTGCCAGCAGTTTAGGGGAGGCTAACTATGGCTACACCTTC	TRBV28	TRBJ1-2	NA	NA
CASSDRGHSTDTQYF	TGTGCCAGCAGCGACCGGGGGCATAGCACAGATACGCAGTATTTT	TRBV9	TRBJ2-3	NA	NA
CASMLAGVEETQYF	TGTGCCAGCATGCTAGCGGGGGTGGAAGAGACCCAGTACTTC	TRBV3-1/TRBV3-2	TRBJ2-5	NA	TRBD2
CASSLLPNSNQPQHF	TGTGCCAGCAGCTTGCTCCCTAATAGCAATCAGCCCCAGCATTTT	TRBV27	TRBJ1-5	NA	NA
CASSLRGQGTHGYTF	TGTGCCAGCAGTCTACGGGGCCAGGGGACCCATGGCTACACCTTC	TRBV6-2/TRBV6-3	TRBJ1-2	NA	NA
CATSRVTGAGTYF	TGTGCCACCAGCAGAGTCACGGGTGCTGGCACGTACTTC	TRBV15	TRBJ2-7	NA	NA
CASGAGEQFF	TGTGCCAGCGGGGCGGGGGAGCAGTTCTTC	TRBV2	TRBJ2-1	NA	NA
CASSVTRTSGGAQDTQYF	TGTGCCAGTAGTGTCACACGGACTAGCGGGGGGGCCCAAGATACGCAGTATTTT	TRBV19	TRBJ2-3	NA	TRBD2
CASSSGQGKAHGYTF	TGCGCCAGCAGCTCCGGACAGGGGAAGGCGCATGGCTACACCTTC	TRBV5-1	TRBJ1-2	NA	TRBD1
CASSKGAGEETQYF	TGTGCCAGCAGCAAAGGGGCGGGGGAAGAGACCCAGTACTTC	TRBV21-1	TRBJ2-5	NA	NA
CASSLTGDRYNEQFF	TGTGCCAGCAGCTTAACAGGGGACCGCTACAATGAGCAGTTCTTC	TRBV7-6	TRBJ2-1	NA	TRBD1
CASRSENNYGYTF	TGTGCCAGCAGGTCAGAGAATAACTATGGCTACACCTTC	TRBV12-3/TRBV12-4	TRBJ1-2	once	NA
CASSARDFPYNEQFF	TGTGCCAGCAGCGCCCGGGACTTTCCCTACAATGAGCAGTTCTTC	TRBV7-3	TRBJ2-1	once	NA
CSARDLGDQHF	TGCAGTGCTAGAGATCTTGGGGACCAGCATTTT	TRBV20-1	TRBJ1-5	NA	NA
CATSREGQATTNEKLFF	TGTGCCACCAGCAGAGAAGGCCAGGCCACAACTAATGAAAAACTGTTTTTT	TRBV15	TRBJ1-4	NA	NA
CASTSGTTIYNEQFF	TGTGCCAGCACTTCCGGGACTACGATTTACAATGAGCAGTTCTTC	TRBV11-2	TRBJ2-1	NA	TRBD2
CASSAGQGASYNEQFF	TGCGCCAGCAGCGCCGGCCAGGGGGCATCCTACAATGAGCAGTTCTTC	TRBV5-1	TRBJ2-1	NA	TRBD1
CASSPSRGFGTDTQYF	TGTGCCAGCTCACCCAGTCGTGGGTTTGGCACAGATACGCAGTATTTT	TRBV18	TRBJ2-3	NA	NA
CATGQGLHEQFF	TGTGCCACCGGACAGGGATTACATGAGCAGTTCTTC	TRBV2	TRBJ2-1	few	TRBD1
CASSLEGDRGQPQHF	TGTGCCAGCAGCTTGGAGGGGGACAGAGGACAGCCCCAGCATTTT	TRBV5-5	TRBJ1-5	NA	TRBD1
CASSLSPSGSGNEQFF	TGTGCCAGCAGTTTATCCCCTAGCGGGAGTGGCAATGAGCAGTTCTTC	TRBV27	TRBJ2-1	NA	TRBD2
CASSSRAGQGIYEQYF	TGTGCCAGCAGCTCCAGGGCGGGACAGGGGATATACGAGCAGTACTTC	TRBV7-8	TRBJ2-7	NA	TRBD1
CSVESADTIYF	TGCAGCGTTGAGTCGGCGGACACCATATATTTT	TRBV29-1	TRBJ1-3	NA	NA
CASSYEQHTDTQYF	TGTGCCAGCAGTTACGAACAGCACACAGATACGCAGTATTTT	TRBV6-6	TRBJ2-3	NA	NA
CASSPDWAVEQFF	TGTGCCAGTAGCCCAGACTGGGCTGTGGAGCAGTTCTTC	TRBV19	TRBJ2-1	NA	NA
CASSVGAGTGGDTQYF	TGTGCCAGCAGCGTGGGGGCCGGGACAGGGGGCGATACGCAGTACTTC	TRBV9	TRBJ2-7	NA	TRBD1
CASSAQGGRDTGELFF	TGTGCCAGCAGCGCCCAGGGGGGGCGGGACACCGGGGAGCTGTTTTTT	TRBV7-9	TRBJ2-2	NA	NA
CASSTPGTGENTQYF	TGTGCCAGCAGTACCCCCGGGACTGGTGAGAATACGCAGTATTTT	TRBV28	TRBJ2-3	NA	NA
CASSDPLRLAGVGGELFF	TGTGCCAGCAGCGACCCCCTAAGACTAGCGGGAGTGGGCGGGGAGCTGTTTTTT	TRBV28	TRBJ2-2	NA	TRBD2
CASSVETGTSSYNEQFF	TGTGCCAGCAGCGTTGAAACCGGGACTAGCTCCTACAATGAGCAGTTCTTC	TRBV9	TRBJ2-1	NA	TRBD2
CASSLARQGATEAFF	TGCGCCAGCAGCTTGGCGCGACAGGGGGCAACTGAAGCTTTCTTT	TRBV5-1	TRBJ1-1	NA	TRBD1
CAWSVVGGGQPQHF	TGTGCCTGGAGTGTGGTAGGGGGCGGCCAGCCCCAGCATTTT	TRBV30	TRBJ1-5	NA	TRBD1
CASSWTSGTGDTQYF	TGTGCCAGTAGTTGGACTAGCGGGACTGGAGATACGCAGTATTTT	TRBV19	TRBJ2-3	NA	TRBD2
CASSQVGGHTGYTF	TGCGCCAGCAGCCAAGTTGGGGGCCACACTGGCTACACCTTC	TRBV4-1	TRBJ1-2	once	NA
CASSYGTQGNQPQHF	TGTGCCAGCAGTTACGGCACCCAGGGTAATCAGCCCCAGCATTTT	TRBV6-6	TRBJ1-5	NA	NA
CASSLWQTPGELFF	TGTGCCAGCAGTTTATGGCAAACTCCCGGGGAGCTGTTTTTT	TRBV27	TRBJ2-2	NA	NA
CASSLRWQQMNTEAFF	TGTGCCAGCAGTTTAAGGTGGCAGCAAATGAACACTGAAGCTTTCTTT	TRBV27	TRBJ1-1	NA	NA
CASGWDLNTEAFF	TGTGCTAGTGGCTGGGACTTAAACACTGAAGCTTTCTTT	TRBV12-5	TRBJ1-1	once	NA
CAAKDREDSYEQYF	TGTGCCGCCAAGGACAGGGAAGATTCCTACGAGCAGTACTTC	TRBV10-3	TRBJ2-7	NA	TRBD1
CASSARTSGTYEQFF	TGTGCCAGCAGCGCTCGGACTAGCGGGACCTATGAGCAGTTCTTC	TRBV2	TRBJ2-1	NA	TRBD2